These T cell receptor beta chains were read from a single sample in a study of monozygotic twins with inflammatory bowel disease. After re-calling the 5' RACE reads, TCRdb lists one entry per CDR3 protein, DNA absent. The table for this sample gives about 300,000 distinct CDR3 sequences. Sequencing was carried out using blood. These receptors all stem from a human donor with ulcerative colitis or Crohn's disease, or a healthy co-twin of an affected twin (not recorded which). Each CDR3 is given with its conserved first and last residue.

J	length	V	CDR3
TRBJ2-3	16	TRBV7-9	CASSLQRTGLTDTQYF
TRBJ2-7	14	TRBV4-3	CASSQGGRHYEQYF
TRBJ2-1	15	TRBV6-2/TRBV6-3	CASSYLAGGRNEQFF
TRBJ2-5	15	TRBV7-9	CASSQQGPYQETQYF
TRBJ2-1	15	TRBV24-1	CATSGEGTGRYGQFF
TRBJ2-1	16	TRBV5-1	CASSRQAGTGDNEQFF
TRBJ2-3	17	TRBV7-3	CASSFGGLAGTTDTQYF
TRBJ2-7	12	TRBV7-2	CASSSDQYEQYF
TRBJ2-1	15	TRBV6-1	CASSRWRERYNEQFF
TRBJ2-2	14	TRBV29-1	CSVDVAGVSGELFF
TRBJ2-3	16	TRBV5-1	CASSFRTSQSTDTQYF
TRBJ1-2	12	TRBV6-4	CASSDSGRGYTF
TRBJ1-5	15	TRBV28	CATQSTTGRRWPQHF
TRBJ2-3	12	TRBV10-2	CASSPVGGTQYF
TRBJ1-4	15	TRBV7-2	CASSPGLSTNEKLFF
TRBJ2-7	12	TRBV29-1	CSVNDVTYEQYF
TRBJ2-2	14	TRBV29-1	CSVGFSGSGGELFF
TRBJ2-2	16	TRBV20-1	CSARDPGTSDLKGLFF
TRBJ2-7	15	TRBV7-2	CASSPRQGFFYEQYF
TRBJ2-5	18	TRBV4-3	CASSRGRHEGGAKETQYF
TRBJ1-2	11	TRBV2	CASTGQLGYTF
TRBJ1-1	17	TRBV6-1	CASSSDRVTSRGTEAFF
TRBJ1-5	13	TRBV18	CASSVDSNQPQHF
TRBJ1-2	14	TRBV29-1	CSVVQDVEGYGYTF
TRBJ2-2	16	TRBV18	CASSPTTGLVTGELFF
TRBJ2-1	12	TRBV2	CASIRGGSSRFF
TRBJ1-1	17	TRBV5-5	CASSHGGRGYSNTEAFF
TRBJ2-2	16	TRBV5-1	CASSLDQTTNTGELFF
TRBJ2-7	15	TRBV6-1	CASGGTGGVQYEQYF
TRBJ1-2	13	TRBV6-2/TRBV6-3	CASSSMTSGGYTF
TRBJ2-1	16	TRBV4-3	CASSLSGGRGPNEQFF
TRBJ2-5	12	TRBV27	CASSTNQETQYF
TRBJ2-3	15	TRBV7-9	CASSLFGTSTDTQYF
TRBJ2-5	14	TRBV29-1	CSVEGQGARETQYF
TRBJ1-3	14	TRBV12-3/TRBV12-4	CASSLKGTGNTIYF
TRBJ1-1	14	TRBV5-1	CASSPSGGRTEAFF
TRBJ2-7	12	TRBV7-9	CASSVKNYEQYF
TRBJ2-7	12	TRBV6-5	CASGGESYEQYF
TRBJ1-5	15	TRBV20-1	CSARDRWAGNQPQHF
TRBJ2-7	15	TRBV12-3/TRBV12-4	CASRTATSGTYEQYF
TRBJ2-7	15	TRBV7-9	CASSGNEGGAYEQYF
TRBJ2-5	13	TRBV20-1	CSALQGYQETQYF
TRBJ2-2	17	TRBV6-1	CASKPHAGQENTGELFF
TRBJ1-1	14	TRBV5-1	CASSFGRQNTEAFF
TRBJ2-1	17	TRBV9	CASSVLAGLGGRNEQFF
TRBJ2-2	15	TRBV4-3	CASSQEGSGAGELFF
TRBJ2-2	12	TRBV19	CASSMWTGELFF
TRBJ2-2	14	TRBV4-2	CASSQDLWVGELFF
TRBJ2-7	13	TRBV30	CAWSVIPGYEQYF
TRBJ2-7	17	TRBV6-1	CASAPLPPGLAVRGQYF
TRBJ1-2	14	TRBV18	CASRRTGFFYGYTF
TRBJ1-6	20	TRBV5-1	CASSLMSLRTAKLQNSPLHF
TRBJ1-1	12	TRBV7-2	CASSPRGVRAFF
TRBJ2-1	14	TRBV6-1	CASRIAGPYNEQFF
TRBJ1-2	15	TRBV12-3/TRBV12-4	CASSLQSLANYGYTF
TRBJ2-7	14	TRBV20-1	CSAPQLAGSHEQYF
TRBJ2-3	15	TRBV5-1	CASKLAPGGTDTQYF
TRBJ1-6	15	TRBV27	CASSWGTGANSPLHF
TRBJ2-5	16	TRBV20-1	CSATPGLAGSRETQYF